A single sample is the source of the 20 T cell receptor beta chains below, sequenced in a study of regulatory T cells in long-lasting Graves disease. Investigators prepared the TCR beta libraries by applying iRepertoire HTBI primers and Arm-PCR of CDR3 regions. TCRdb re-derived calls from the multiplex PCR reads in MiXCR, one entry per CDR3 protein. The repertoire holds some 560,000 distinct CDR3 sequences, about 16% seen once, with about 25% in the top ten. Time point meaning: newly diagnosed GD, antithyroid drugs for less than 3 months. The TCR library used RNA extracted from PBMCs. The same sample was also used in a study of T cells in Graves' hyperthyroidism and ophthalmopathy.

Sample: peripheral blood mononuclear cells (PBMCs), taken at new diagnosis, from a patient treated with antithyroid drugs. Receptors originate from a middle-aged woman with Graves disease.

This clonotype was found many times. The chain links TRBV11-2 to TRBJ1-2, with no clear D. The germline gives CDR1 SGHAT, CDR2 FQNNGV. Between the trimmed V and J ends, which lost 5 bases and 8 bases, there was a span of 18 bases. The CDR3 contains 14 residues. The CDR3 loop reads CASSAYPSEDGYTF. In DNA, the CDR3 is TGTGCCAGCAGCGCCTACCCCTCCGAGGACGGCTACACCTTC.

This chain connects TRBV5-1 to TRBJ2-1; D remains ambiguous. CDR1 SGHRS and CDR2 YFSETQ come from the germline V gene. Between the trimmed V and J ends, which lost 0 bases and 3 bases, there was a span of 10 bases. The CDR3 consists of 15 residues. CDR3 amino acids: CASSLGTANYNEQFF. In DNA form, the CDR3 reads TGCGCCAGCAGCTTGGGTACCGCTAACTACAATGAGCAGTTCTTC.

This clonotype appeared a single time. The rearrangement uses TRBV10-3 and TRBJ1-2; weak D call: TRBD1 (5 bases). V gave up 10 bases and J gave up 8 bases, with 20 bases separating them. Germline CDR1 is ENHRY and CDR2 is SYGVKD. CDR3 length: 13 amino acids. CDR3 protein: CATKDSGGGGYTF. In DNA, the CDR3 is TGTGCCACCAAAGACTCCGGGGGGGGGGGCTACACCTTC.

The CDR3 DNA follows: TGTGCCAGTAGTTCCGTCAGGGGGGCCATTACAGATACGCAGTATTTT. Amino acids: CASSSVRGAITDTQYF. The V gene is TRBV19, the J gene TRBJ2-3; a possible D gene is TRBD1 (7 bases). Per the germline V gene, CDR1 is LNHDA and CDR2 is SQIVND (reference sequence). V was trimmed by 5 bases and J by 3 bases, leaving 18 bases between them. The CDR3 totals 16 residues.

This clonotype has just a few counts. The chain combines TRBV20-1 with TRBJ2-1; 10 nucleotides align to TRBD2. V trimming: 6 bases; J trimming: 4 bases; junction bases outside the gene matches: 18. The CDR3 covers 18 residues. CDR1 DFQATT and CDR2 SNEGSKA come from the germline V gene (reference sequence). In DNA, the CDR3 is TGCAGTGCGAAAGGCAGCGGGGGGGCGGGTATCCCGTACAATGAGCAGTTCTTC. The encoded protein is CSAKGSGGAGIPYNEQFF.

The rearrangement uses TRBV2 and TRBJ2-2; no definite D call. Trimming took 5 bases from V and 5 from J, leaving 12 bases between them. This CDR3 comprises 14 residues. In germline, CDR1 is SNHLY, CDR2 FYNNEI. The chain's CDR3 is CASSTRVLTGELFF. The CDR3 DNA reads TGTGCCAGCAGTACAAGGGTCTTGACCGGGGAGCTGTTTTTT. Drawing the rest from reference TRBV2 and TRBJ2-2, the complete variable domain is EPEVTQTPSHQVTQMGQEVILRCVPISNHLYFYWYRQILGQKVEFLVSFYNNEISEKSEIFDDQFSVERPDGSNFTLKIRSTKLEDSAMYFCASSTRVLTGELFFGEGSRLTVL.

The rearrangement links TRBV6-1 to TRBJ1-2; D remains unclear. The CDR3 is 14 amino acids. Deletions cut 1 base from V and 5 bases from J, with 11 bases between. Germline CDR1 reads MNHNS; CDR2 reads SASEGT. CDR3 in DNA: TGTGCCAGCAGTGAAGGGACCAGTCGGTATGGCTACACCTTC. Translation: CASSEGTSRYGYTF.

This clonotype was seen a few times. The chain recombines TRBV7-8 with TRBJ1-2; TRBD1 might be the D (6 bases). The CDR3 spans 16 residues. Trimming took off 5 bases at V and 6 bases at J, with 22 bases between the two ends. Looked up from germline, CDR1 is SGHVS and CDR2 is FQNEAQ. Written as DNA, the CDR3 is TGTGCCAGCAGCGAACCGGGACACCGCCCGAGAGATGGCTACACCTTC. Translating gives CASSEPGHRPRDGYTF.

The J gene is TRBJ2-2, the V gene TRBV7-3; D perhaps matches TRBD2 (6 bases). V was clipped by 5 bases and J by 6 bases, with 10 bases between them. The CDR3 length is 13 residues. Germline lookup yields CDR1 SGHTA and CDR2 FQGTGA. The CDR3 spells CASSPWEAGELFF. The CDR3 DNA reads as TGTGCCAGCAGCCCTTGGGAGGCCGGGGAGCTGTTTTTT.

The rearrangement uses TRBV7-9 and TRBJ1-2; D remains unclear. The germline V gene has CDR1 SEHNR and CDR2 FQNEAQ (reference sequence). The CDR3 has 12 amino acids. Trimming shortened V by 2 bases and J by 8 bases, and 9 bases separated the two germline ends. CDR3 amino acids: CASSLNFEGYTF. CDR3 sequence (DNA): TGTGCCAGCAGCTTAAATTTCGAGGGCTACACCTTC.

The chain is built from TRBV5-1 and TRBJ2-6; TRBD1 or TRBD2 may be the D gene (5 bases each). V dropped 7 bases and J dropped 1 base, with 15 bases sitting between them. CDR1 is SGHRS and CDR2 is YFSETQ in the germline V gene. This CDR3 contains 16 residues. The CDR3 reads CASSGTPGSGANVLTF. The CDR3 region has the DNA TGCGCCAGCTCTGGGACGCCCGGGTCTGGGGCCAACGTCCTGACTTTC.

Comment on this clonotype: This may be a read error, as it is one base from a much larger clone. The chain is built from TRBV6-9 and TRBJ1-2; D call uncertain. The germline CDR1 and CDR2 sequences are MNHGY and SVAAGI. The CDR3 has 13 amino acids. The germline V and J ends were trimmed by 3 bases and 1 base, with 6 bases remaining between them. CDR3 loop: CASSYGFNYGYTF. DNA of the CDR3: TGTGCCAGCAGTTACGGGTTTAACTATGGCTACACCTTC.

The chain couples TRBV20-1 to TRBJ2-7; D call uncertain. V was pared by 3 bases and J by 3 bases, with 12 bases between. The germline CDR1 and CDR2 sequences are DFQATT and SNEGSKA (reference sequence). The CDR3 contains 13 residues. Here the CDR3 reads CSARVPALYEQYF. CDR3 nucleotides: TGCAGTGCTAGGGTGCCCGCCCTCTACGAGCAGTACTTC.

Concerning this clonotype itself: This could be a read error, since a much larger clone is one nucleotide away. J is TRBJ1-1 and V is TRBV5-6, with 7 bases that match TRBD1. The CDR3 contains 15 residues. The junction had 17 bases not matched to a gene; V was cut back by 6 bases and J by 9 bases. Germline CDR1 and CDR2: SGHDT and YYEEEE. CDR3 region: CASNHRGGGLLKAFF. DNA of the CDR3: TGTGCCAGCAACCACAGGGGCGGTGGGCTGCTGAAAGCTTTCTTT.

The V and J genes are TRBV9 and TRBJ2-1, with 7 bases fitting TRBD1. The CDR3 is 16 amino acids. V was pared by 4 bases and J by 3 bases, with 10 bases of the junction left unmatched. Germline values: CDR1 SGDLS, CDR2 YYNGEE. The CDR3 nucleotides are TGTGCCAGCAGCTCTAGGACAGGTCTTAACTACAATGAGCAGTTCTTC. Translated: CASSSRTGLNYNEQFF.

The chain couples TRBV20-1 to TRBJ1-2; D remains unclear. CDR3 length equals 14 residues. Per the germline V gene, CDR1 is DFQATT and CDR2 is SNEGSKA (reference sequence). V was clipped by 6 bases and J by 4 bases, with 18 bases between them. The CDR3 spells CSADPREVVYGYTF. The DNA of the CDR3 is TGCAGTGCGGACCCCCGGGAGGTCGTCTATGGCTACACCTTC.

This clonotype was seen many times. The genes are TRBV2 and TRBJ1-1; D is ambiguous. The CDR3 is 12 amino acids. V gave up 1 base and J gave up 10 bases, with 10 bases separating them. Germline V gene data show CDR1 as SNHLY and CDR2 as FYNNEI. The CDR3 is CASSEVSVGAFF. In DNA, the CDR3 is TGTGCCAGCAGTGAAGTCTCCGTGGGAGCTTTCTTT.

The chain links TRBV19 to TRBJ2-2, with D possibly matching TRBD1 (6 bases). Trimming removed 10 bases from V and 0 bases from J, with 15 bases in between. CDR1 LNHDA and CDR2 SQIVND come from the germline V gene (reference sequence). The CDR3 covers 15 residues. CDR3 sequence reads: CATRLGTTNTGELFF. The DNA for the CDR3 is TGTGCCACCAGGCTAGGGACAACGAACACCGGGGAGCTGTTTTTT.

J is TRBJ1-2 and V is TRBV6-2 or TRBV6-3; no definite D call. The CDR3 covers 13 residues. V was trimmed by 2 bases and J by 8 bases, leaving 12 bases between them. The germline CDR1 and CDR2 sequences are MNHEY and SVGEGT. CDR3 DNA sequence: TGTGCCAGCAGTTACATGGAAGGAGGCGGCTACACCTTC. It encodes CASSYMEGGGYTF.

The chain is built from TRBV25-1 and TRBJ2-2; D uncertain. Germline CDR1 is MGHDK and CDR2 is SYGVNS. There are 12 residues in the CDR3. V dropped 8 bases and J dropped 0 bases, with 4 bases sitting between them. In DNA form, the CDR3 reads TGTGCCAGCCAACCGAACACCGGGGAGCTGTTTTTT. As protein: CASQPNTGELFF.